Detailed here is one T cell receptor (beta chain). Antigen: not known. The sample belongs to a study of vaccination and CD4 T cells after COVID-19. Study overall: Sampling after COVID took place at a median of around 91 days (range 35 to 161) following diagnosis. Stimulation of the cells used overlapping spike peptide pools from SARS-CoV-2 and from the common cold coronaviruses HCoV-NL63, HCoV-OC43 and HCoV-229E.

The Oncomine TCR Beta short-read assay sequenced DNA from cultured CD4+ T cells. Once CD4+ T cells had been cultured, genomic DNA was extracted from them. MiXCR was run by TCRdb on the PCR reads, yielding one entry per CDR3 protein. Among around 23,000 distinct CDR3 sequences listed, 43% were seen once. Sample time point: late sampling 161 to 241 days after vaccination in three convalescent patients. Specified treatment: approximately 9-day PBMC culture with coronavirus spike peptide pools or control peptides (ViraFEST assay). The CDR3 extends over 15 amino acids. V dropped 0 bases and J dropped 0 bases, with 8 bases sitting between them. CDR1 is SGHRS and CDR2 is YFSETQ in the germline V gene.

V and J are TRBV5-1 and TRBJ2-3; D is possibly TRBD1 (6 bases). This sample comprised CD4+ T cells from blood, cultured in vitro, obtained about 7 months after SARS-CoV-2 vaccination. This TCR derives from a human donor who had recovered from COVID-19. DNA of the CDR3: TGCGCCAGCAGCTTGGACAGGGCCAGCACAGATACGCAGTATTTT. This gives the protein CASSLDRASTDTQYF.